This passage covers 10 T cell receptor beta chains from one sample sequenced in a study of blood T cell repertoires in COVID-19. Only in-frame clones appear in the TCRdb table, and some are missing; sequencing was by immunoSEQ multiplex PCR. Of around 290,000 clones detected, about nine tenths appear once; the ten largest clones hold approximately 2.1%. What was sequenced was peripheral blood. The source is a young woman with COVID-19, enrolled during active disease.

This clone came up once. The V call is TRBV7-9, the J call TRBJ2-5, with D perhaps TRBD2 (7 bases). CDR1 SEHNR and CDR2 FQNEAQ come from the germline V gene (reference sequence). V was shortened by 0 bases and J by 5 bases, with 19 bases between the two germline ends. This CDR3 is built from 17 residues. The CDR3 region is CASSLAQKGGGWETQYF. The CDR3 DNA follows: TGTGCCAGCAGCTTAGCGCAGAAGGGCGGGGGCTGGGAGACCCAGTACTTC.

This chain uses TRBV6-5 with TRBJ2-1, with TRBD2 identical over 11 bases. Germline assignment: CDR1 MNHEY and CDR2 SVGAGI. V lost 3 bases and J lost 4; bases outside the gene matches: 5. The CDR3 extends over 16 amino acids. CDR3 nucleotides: TGTGCCAGCAGTTATCTCGGGACTAGCGGTTACAATGAGCAGTTCTTC. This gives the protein CASSYLGTSGYNEQFF.

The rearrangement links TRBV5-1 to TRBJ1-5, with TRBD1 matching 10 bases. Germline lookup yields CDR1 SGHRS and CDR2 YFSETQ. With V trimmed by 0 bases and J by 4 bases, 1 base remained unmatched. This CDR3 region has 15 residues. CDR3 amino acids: CASSLGQGANQPQHF. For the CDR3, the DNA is TGCGCCAGCAGCTTGGGACAGGGGGCGAATCAGCCCCAGCATTTT.

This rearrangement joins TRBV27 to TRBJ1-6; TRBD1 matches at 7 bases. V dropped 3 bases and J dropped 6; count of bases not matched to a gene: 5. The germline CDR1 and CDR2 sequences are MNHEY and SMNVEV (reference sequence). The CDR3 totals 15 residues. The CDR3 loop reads CASSFSTGSNSPLHF. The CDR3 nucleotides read TGTGCCAGCAGTTTCTCGACAGGGTCTAATTCACCCCTCCACTTT.

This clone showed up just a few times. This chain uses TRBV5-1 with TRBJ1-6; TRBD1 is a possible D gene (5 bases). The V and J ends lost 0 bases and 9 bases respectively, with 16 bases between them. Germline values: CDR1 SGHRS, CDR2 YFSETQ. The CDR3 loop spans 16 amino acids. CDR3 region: CASSLEISRQGSPLHF. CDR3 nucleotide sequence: TGCGCCAGCAGCTTGGAGATATCTCGCCAGGGTTCACCCCTCCACTTT.

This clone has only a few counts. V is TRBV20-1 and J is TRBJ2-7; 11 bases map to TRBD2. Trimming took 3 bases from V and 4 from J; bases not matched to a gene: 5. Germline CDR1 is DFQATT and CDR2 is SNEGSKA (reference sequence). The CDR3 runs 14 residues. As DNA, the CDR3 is TGCAGTGCTAGTGGGACTAGCGGAATTTACGAGCAGTACTTC. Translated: CSASGTSGIYEQYF.

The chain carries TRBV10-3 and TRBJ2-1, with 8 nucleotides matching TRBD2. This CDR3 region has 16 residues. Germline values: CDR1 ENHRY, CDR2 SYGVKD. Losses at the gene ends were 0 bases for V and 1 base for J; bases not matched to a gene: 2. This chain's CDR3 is CAISESSGESYNEQFF. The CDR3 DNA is TGTGCCATCAGTGAGTCTAGCGGGGAATCCTACAATGAGCAGTTCTTC.

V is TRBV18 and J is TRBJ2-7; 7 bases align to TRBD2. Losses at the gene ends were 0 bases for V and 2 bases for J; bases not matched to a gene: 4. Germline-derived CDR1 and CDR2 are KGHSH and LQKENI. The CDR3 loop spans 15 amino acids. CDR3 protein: CASSPPGGSTYEQYF. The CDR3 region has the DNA TGTGCCAGCTCACCACCTGGCGGGAGTACCTACGAGCAGTACTTC.

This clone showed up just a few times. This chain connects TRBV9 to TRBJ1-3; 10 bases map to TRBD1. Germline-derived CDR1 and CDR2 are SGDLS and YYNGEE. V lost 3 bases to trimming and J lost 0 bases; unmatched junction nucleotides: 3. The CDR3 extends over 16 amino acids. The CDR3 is CASSAGTGVSGNTIYF. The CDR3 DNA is TGTGCCAGCAGCGCAGGGACAGGGGTCTCTGGAAACACCATATATTTT.

The CDR3 protein is CASSQDWTGYFYGYTF. For the CDR3, the DNA is TGTGCCAGCAGCCAAGATTGGACAGGGTATTTCTATGGCTACACCTTC. V is TRBV14 and J is TRBJ1-2; TRBD1 matches 8 bases. The germline gives CDR1 SGHDN, CDR2 FVKESK. The V and J ends lost 0 bases and 4 bases, in that order; junction bases with no gene match: 7. The CDR3 contains 16 residues. The whole variable domain, filled in from reference TRBV14 and TRBJ1-2, reads EAGVTQFPSHSVIEKGQTVTLRCDPISGHDNLYWYRRVMGKEIKFLLHFVKESKQDESGMPNNRFLAERTGGTYSTLKVQPAELEDSGVYFCASSQDWTGYFYGYTFGSGTRLTVV.